This entry lists 3 T cell receptor beta chains sequenced from one sample in a study of cytomegalovirus exposure and HLA in healthy donors. PCR primers comprised 60 Vbeta and 13 Jbeta primers. Clones were sequenced by immunoSEQ multiplex PCR, and TCRdb holds only the in-frame ones, with some missing. Of around 100,000 clones listed, around four fifths were seen once; the top ten hold 2.5% to 3%. Sequencing was performed on PBMCs. These receptors all come from a middle-aged man in good health and CMV-seronegative.

DNA of the CDR3: TGTGCCACCAGCAGAGCACTTAGTCCCTCCTACGAGCAGTACTTC. Residues: CATSRALSPSYEQYF. V usage is TRBV15 and J usage is TRBJ2-7; D is unresolved. Germline loops: CDR1 LNHNV, CDR2 YYDKDF (reference sequence). Trimming took off 1 base at V and 0 bases at J, with 10 bases between the two ends. This CDR3 is built from 15 residues.

To note about this clone: Sequence at one end of the junction differs from germline and may be a read error. This chain joins TRBV4-2 and TRBJ2-7; TRBD2 matches 12 bases. The CDR3 has 20 amino acids. CDR1 is LGHNA, CDR2 YNFKEQ, per germline. The CDR3 loop is CVSSQERWASGGAETREQYF. The DNA of the CDR3 is TGTGTCAGCAGCCAAGAGCGGTGGGCTAGCGGGGGGGCGGAAACGAGAGAGCAGTACTTC.

The J gene is TRBJ2-7, the V gene TRBV7-2; 9 nucleotides line up with TRBD1. Germline V gives CDR1 SGHTA, CDR2 FQGNSA. The CDR3 sequence is 14 residues long. With 3 bases clipped from V and 3 bases from J, the junction kept 3 bases outside the gene matches. CDR3 region: CASSFRTGDYEQYF. The CDR3 DNA follows: TGTGCCAGCAGCTTCCGGACAGGGGACTACGAGCAGTACTTC.